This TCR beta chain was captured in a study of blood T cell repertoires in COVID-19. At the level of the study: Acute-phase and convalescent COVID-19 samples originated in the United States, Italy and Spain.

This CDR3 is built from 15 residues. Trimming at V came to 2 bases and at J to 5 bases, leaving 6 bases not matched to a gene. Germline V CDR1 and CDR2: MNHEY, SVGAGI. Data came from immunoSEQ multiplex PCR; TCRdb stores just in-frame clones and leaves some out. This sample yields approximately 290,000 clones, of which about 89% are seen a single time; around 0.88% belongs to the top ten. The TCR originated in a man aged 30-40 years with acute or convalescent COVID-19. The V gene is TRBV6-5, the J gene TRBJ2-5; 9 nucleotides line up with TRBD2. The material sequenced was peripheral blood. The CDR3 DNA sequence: TGTGCCAGCAGTTACGGCGGGGGGGAATGGGAGACCCAGTACTTC. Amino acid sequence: CASSYGGGEWETQYF.